Below, 8 T cell receptor beta chains from the same sample are listed, as sequenced in a study of T cell responses to AZD1222 COVID-19 vaccine. Sequenced by immunoSEQ multiplex PCR; TCRdb stores in-frame clones only, minus some. This sample has under 300,000 clones, with more than 85% found just once. This material consisted of peripheral blood, taken on day 0 of AZD1222 vaccination. The source of these receptors is an adult in good health.

The V call is TRBV28, the J call TRBJ2-7, with D perhaps TRBD1 or TRBD2 (5 bases each). The V gene's germline CDR1 is MDHEN and CDR2 SYDVKM. CDR3 length: 15 amino acids. Trimming took 6 bases from V and 4 from J, leaving 19 bases between them. CDR3 amino acids: CASSHTSGAGYEQYF. CDR3 nucleotides: TGTGCCAGCAGCCACACTTCCGGGGCCGGATACGAGCAGTACTTC.

This sequence joins TRBV5-1 and TRBJ2-7; D possibly corresponds to TRBD1 (6 bases). The V end was cut by 5 bases, the J end by 4 bases, with 13 bases between. This CDR3 comprises 13 residues. Germline values: CDR1 SGHRS, CDR2 YFSETQ. CDR3 in amino acids: CASSRGGGYEQYF. The CDR3 DNA sequence: TGCGCCAGCAGTCGTGGGGGCGGGTACGAGCAGTACTTC.

The chain couples TRBV19 to TRBJ1-2; 8 bases fit TRBD1. Germline CDR1 reads LNHDA; CDR2 reads SQIVND (reference sequence). J lost 3 bases, V lost 6 bases, and 6 bases had no gene match. The CDR3 sequence is 14 residues long. The CDR3 region has the DNA TGTGCCAGTAGCCCCAAGACAGGGGACTATGGCTACACCTTC. This sequence encodes CASSPKTGDYGYTF.

The rearrangement links TRBV5-5 to TRBJ1-4, with D perhaps TRBD1 (5 bases). V lost 4 bases and J 4 bases, leaving 14 bases between the germline ends. The CDR3 consists of 15 residues. Germline V lookup: CDR1 SGHKS, CDR2 YYEKEE (reference sequence). DNA of the CDR3: TGTGCCAGCAGCCCTCCGGGACGGTTTAATGAAAAACTGTTTTTT. It specifies CASSPPGRFNEKLFF.

The chain joins TRBV2 to TRBJ2-7, with D perhaps matching TRBD1 (6 bases). The CDR3 runs to 16 residues. The V and J ends lost 6 bases and 3 bases respectively, with 21 bases between them. Germline V gives CDR1 SNHLY, CDR2 FYNNEI. The CDR3: CASRQRTARPDYEQYF. DNA of the CDR3: TGTGCCAGCAGACAAAGGACAGCCCGACCAGACTACGAGCAGTACTTC.

The chain uses TRBV21-1 and TRBJ1-4; the D call TRBD1 from the table was never checked on the DNA. TRBV21-1 is annotated as a pseudogene. The CDR3 spans 16 residues. As DNA, the CDR3 is TGTGCCAGCAGTTACAGGGGGCCTCTTCTTAATGAAAAACTGTTTTTT. Translation: CASSYRGPLLNEKLFF.

The J gene is TRBJ2-3, the V gene TRBV11-2; no reliable D call. The CDR3 is made up of 14 amino acids. Trimming shortened V by 1 base and J by 4 bases, and 9 bases separated the two germline ends. Looked up from germline, CDR1 is SGHAT and CDR2 is FQNNGV. Here the CDR3 reads CASSLVRMADTQYF. In DNA form, the CDR3 reads TGTGCCAGCAGCTTAGTTCGGATGGCAGATACGCAGTATTTT.

The V call is TRBV2, the J call TRBJ2-3; 11 bases align to TRBD1. This CDR3 comprises 14 residues. The V gene end was trimmed by 6 bases and the J gene end by 3 bases; junction bases not matched to a gene: 2. Germline V CDR1 and CDR2: SNHLY, FYNNEI. For the CDR3, the DNA is TGTGCCAGCAGCGGACAGGGGGCAACAGATACGCAGTATTTT. Translation: CASSGQGATDTQYF.